This record looks at one T cell receptor beta chain sequence and its context. Its specificity is unknown. Documented time point: week 23, last vaccination. Vaccination comprised doses that each held 300 ug of mutant IDH1 20-mer peptide, plus topical imiquimod. These data belong to a study of a mutant IDH1 vaccine in newly diagnosed glioma. TCRdb keeps only in-frame clones here, not all; method: immunoSEQ multiplex PCR. The sample lists just over 80,000 clones, roughly 85% occurring once. The source material was PBMCs, sampled from a glioma patient whose treatment included an IDH1 peptide vaccine. The origin of this receptor is a man aged 25 to 40 with glioma. Some clones in this sample may be carry-over from other donors' samples.

CDR3 in DNA: TGTGCCAGCAGACCTTTCATTGGAAACACCATATATTTT. This codes for CASRPFIGNTIYF. The rearrangement links TRBV27 to TRBJ1-3; no clear D. The germline V gene encodes CDR1 MNHEY and CDR2 SMNVEV (reference sequence). V lost 6 bases, J lost 3 bases, and 9 bases lay in between. The CDR3 is made up of 13 amino acids.